The next 31 T cell receptor beta chains were all read from a single sample in a study of blood T cell repertoires in COVID-19. Measured with immunoSEQ multiplex PCR; TCRdb has only the in-frame clones, and not every one. The profile shows more than 120,000 clones, around 88% of them singletons. The source material was peripheral blood. The receptors originated from a human donor in a cohort sampled during active COVID-19.

This clone was detected a few times. The V gene is TRBV2, the J gene TRBJ2-5; no definite D call. Germline CDR1 and CDR2: SNHLY and FYNNEI. Trimming left V 5 bases short and J 4 bases short, with 11 bases between. CDR3 length equals 13 residues. CDR3 bases: TGTGCCAGCAGTCCCCGACTGGGAGAGACCCAGTACTTC. It codes for CASSPRLGETQYF.

V is TRBV6-2 or TRBV6-3 and J is TRBJ2-1, with 8 bases aligning to TRBD1. V was clipped by 6 bases and J by 11 bases; unmatched bases: 15. This CDR3 comprises 15 residues. The germline V gene encodes CDR1 MNHEY and CDR2 SVGEGT. The CDR3 here is CASSLGGAGGEKQFF. The CDR3 region has the DNA TGTGCCAGCAGCCTCGGAGGGGCAGGGGGCGAGAAGCAGTTCTTC.

V usage is TRBV15 and J usage is TRBJ2-2; D gene uncertain. CDR1 LNHNV and CDR2 YYDKDF come from the germline V gene (reference sequence). This CDR3 region has 16 residues. The V and J ends lost 3 bases and 1 base respectively, with 12 bases between them. This chain's CDR3 is CATSSILHRNTGELFF. Here the CDR3 DNA reads TGTGCCACCAGCAGTATACTTCACCGGAACACCGGGGAGCTGTTTTTT.

J is TRBJ1-2 and V is TRBV18; D unresolved. Trimming removed 1 base at V and 4 bases at J, with 13 bases between. CDR3 length: 15 amino acids. In germline, CDR1 is KGHSH, CDR2 LQKENI. CDR3 sequence reads: CASSPLQASSYGYTF. The CDR3 nucleotides are TGTGCCAGCTCACCACTTCAGGCTTCGAGCTATGGCTACACCTTC.

This chain joins TRBV5-5 and TRBJ1-2; TRBD1 might be the D (6 bases). The V gene's germline CDR1 is SGHKS and CDR2 YYEKEE (reference sequence). The V end was cut by 4 bases, the J end by 3 bases, with 16 bases between. This CDR3 spans 15 amino acids. CDR3 coding DNA: TGTGCCAGCAGCCGGTCGGGGGGCGCAGACTATGGCTACACCTTC. It codes for CASSRSGGADYGYTF. Filled out from reference TRBV5-5 and TRBJ1-2, the complete variable domain reads DAGVTQSPTHLIKTRGQQVTLRCSPISGHKSVSWYQQVLGQGPQFIFQYYEKEERGRGNFPDRFSARQFPNYSSELNVNALLLGDSALYLCASSRSGGADYGYTFGSGTRLTVV.

This clone was seen only once. J is TRBJ2-2 and V is TRBV7-2; D unresolved. V was trimmed by 0 bases and J by 0 bases, leaving 8 bases between them. The CDR3 length is 16 residues. CDR1 SGHTA and CDR2 FQGNSA come from the germline V gene. The CDR3 nucleotides are TGTGCCAGCAGCTTAGCGCGGCTATCGAACACCGGGGAGCTGTTTTTT. This sequence encodes CASSLARLSNTGELFF. The whole variable domain, filled in from reference TRBV7-2 and TRBJ2-2, reads GAGVSQSPSNKVTEKGKDVELRCDPISGHTALYWYRQSLGQGLEFLIYFQGNSAPDKSGLPSDRFSAERTGGSVSTLTIQRTQQEDSAVYLCASSLARLSNTGELFFGEGSRLTVL.

The chain uses TRBV18 and TRBJ2-5; maybe TRBD2 (5 bases). This CDR3 spans 14 amino acids. The V end was cut by 3 bases, the J end by 2 bases, with 10 bases between. Germline loops: CDR1 KGHSH, CDR2 LQKENI. The CDR3 is CASSPSGLQETQYF. CDR3 DNA: TGTGCCAGCTCACCTTCGGGGTTGCAAGAGACCCAGTACTTC.

V and J are TRBV5-8 and TRBJ2-7, with TRBD2 matching 13 bases. V lost 4 bases and J lost 5; bases outside the gene matches: 15. Germline values: CDR1 SGHTS, CDR2 YDEGEE. This CDR3 has 18 residues. The CDR3 reads CASSPGLAGVRGSHEQYF. In DNA form, the CDR3 reads TGTGCCAGCAGCCCCGGACTAGCGGGGGTCCGTGGCAGCCACGAGCAGTACTTC.

V is TRBV12-3 or TRBV12-4 and J is TRBJ2-7; the match to TRBD1 covers 10 bases. Germline trimming cut 2 bases from V and 7 bases from J; bases unmatched to any gene: 2. The CDR3 runs 13 residues. The CDR3 coding sequence is TGTGCCAGCAGTTTAACGGGACAGGGGGAGCAGTACTTC. Amino acid sequence: CASSLTGQGEQYF.

This chain joins TRBV11-1 and TRBJ2-1, with TRBD2 matching over 14 bases. Unmatched junction bases numbered 4, after V lost 0 bases and J lost 6 bases. This CDR3 has 17 residues. The germline V gene has CDR1 SGHAT and CDR2 FQDESV (reference sequence). The CDR3 is CASSLALTSGGANEQFF. The CDR3 DNA sequence: TGTGCCAGCAGCTTAGCCCTGACTAGCGGGGGGGCCAATGAGCAGTTCTTC.

The V gene is TRBV18, the J gene TRBJ2-5, with TRBD1 identical over 12 bases. Germline CDR1 is KGHSH and CDR2 is LQKENI. This CDR3 comprises 15 residues. V was clipped by 3 bases and J by 5 bases; unmatched bases: 4. CDR3 amino acids: CASSPGQGAQETQYF. The CDR3 nucleotides are TGTGCCAGCTCACCGGGACAGGGGGCGCAGGAGACCCAGTACTTC. The full variable domain, rest sourced from reference TRBV18 and TRBJ2-5, is NAGVMQNPRHLVRRRGQEARLRCSPMKGHSHVYWYRQLPEEGLKFMVYLQKENIIDESGMPKERFSAEFPKEGPSILRIQQVVRGDSAAYFCASSPGQGAQETQYFGPGTRLLVL.

The chain recombines TRBV2 with TRBJ1-6; TRBD1 agrees at 9 bases. The CDR3 is made up of 16 amino acids. CDR1 and CDR2 from the germline V gene are SNHLY and FYNNEI. The V segment lost 6 bases and the J segment 10 bases; nucleotides outside the gene matches: 13. The DNA of the CDR3 is TGTGCCAGCAGACTAAACCGGGACAGGGATTGGTCACCCCTCCACTTT. It encodes CASRLNRDRDWSPLHF.

The rearrangement links TRBV3-1 (or the pseudogene TRBV3-2) to TRBJ1-6; D gene uncertain. This CDR3 region has 15 residues. Trimming took 4 bases from V and 0 from J, leaving 7 bases between them. The germline gives CDR1 LGHDT, CDR2 YNNKEL (reference sequence). The CDR3 DNA sequence: TGTGCCAGCAGCCGGTCCAGCTCCTATAATTCACCCCTCCACTTT. Protein product: CASSRSSSYNSPLHF.

This sequence joins TRBV7-9 and TRBJ2-5; 8 nucleotides line up with TRBD2. The J segment lost 5 bases and the V segment lost 5 bases, leaving 13 bases of the junction unmatched. This CDR3 has 16 residues. Germline loops: CDR1 SEHNR, CDR2 FQNEAQ (reference sequence). In DNA, the CDR3 is TGTGCCAGCAGCCCTCCTAGGACTAGCCATGACGAGACCCAGTACTTC. Amino acids: CASSPPRTSHDETQYF. Variable domain in full (rest from reference TRBV7-9 and TRBJ2-5): DTGVSQNPRHKITKRGQNVTFRCDPISEHNRLYWYRQTLGQGPEFLTYFQNEAQLEKSRLLSDRFSAERPKGSFSTLEIQRTEQGDSAMYLCASSPPRTSHDETQYFGPGTRLLVL.

The chain employs TRBV2 and TRBJ2-7, with D possibly matching TRBD2 (5 bases). Germline V gives CDR1 SNHLY, CDR2 FYNNEI. This CDR3 is 14 amino acids long. V dropped 6 bases and J dropped 1 base, with 13 bases sitting between them. The CDR3 loop reads CASRARGDSYEQYF. CDR3 sequence (DNA): TGTGCCAGCAGAGCCCGGGGAGATTCCTACGAGCAGTACTTC.

V is TRBV6-5 and J is TRBJ2-7; TRBD2 aligns across 9 bases. The CDR3 is made up of 15 amino acids. Germline V gene sequence: CDR1 MNHEY, CDR2 SVGAGI. Unmatched junction bases numbered 10, after V lost 6 bases and J lost 4 bases. The CDR3 nucleotides read TGTGCCAGCAGCCGTCTGAGCGGGGGGTCTTACGAGCAGTACTTC. It encodes CASSRLSGGSYEQYF.

This clone occurred once. The J gene is TRBJ2-2, the V gene TRBV6-2 or TRBV6-3; TRBD2 agrees at 13 bases. The CDR3 length is 16 residues. With 2 bases clipped from V and 5 bases from J, the junction kept 2 bases outside the gene matches. Germline V gene data show CDR1 as MNHEY and CDR2 as SVGEGT. Written as DNA, the CDR3 is TGTGCCAGCAGTTACGCGGGACTAGCGGGGACCGGGGAGCTGTTTTTT. This translates into CASSYAGLAGTGELFF.

The CDR3 nucleotides read TGTGCCAGCACCCGAAATAGCGGGGGGCTCTACGAGCAGTACTTC. Amino acid sequence: CASTRNSGGLYEQYF. The chain uses TRBV2 and TRBJ2-7, with TRBD2 matching 10 bases. V trimming: 7 bases; J trimming: 3 bases; junction bases outside the gene matches: 9. The CDR3 runs 15 residues. CDR1 SNHLY and CDR2 FYNNEI come from the germline V gene.

This clone has a handful of counts. The chain links TRBV4-3 to TRBJ2-7, with TRBD1 matching 10 bases. With 0 bases clipped from V and 4 bases from J, the junction kept 3 bases outside the gene matches. CDR1 and CDR2 (germline): LGHNA, YSLEER. This CDR3 contains 15 residues. The CDR3 protein is CASSQDRGQGYEQYF. DNA for the CDR3: TGCGCCAGCAGCCAAGATCGGGGACAGGGGTACGAGCAGTACTTC.

There are many counts of this clone. The chain recombines TRBV7-9 with TRBJ2-2; D possibly corresponds to TRBD2 (6 bases). CDR1 is SEHNR and CDR2 is FQNEAQ in the germline V gene (reference sequence). Trimming shortened V by 4 bases and J by 1 base, and 19 bases separated the two germline ends. This CDR3 has 18 amino acids. CDR3 amino acids: CASSSSRVGTENTGELFF. The CDR3 DNA follows: TGTGCCAGCAGCTCTAGCCGGGTCGGGACTGAGAACACCGGGGAGCTGTTTTTT.

The V and J genes are TRBV18 and TRBJ1-1; D not certain. The CDR3 runs 14 residues. Germline CDR1 is KGHSH and CDR2 is LQKENI. V lost 0 bases, J lost 4 bases, and 9 bases lay in between. The CDR3 loop is CASSPPGRGTEAFF. As DNA, the CDR3 is TGTGCCAGCTCACCACCAGGGCGGGGCACTGAAGCTTTCTTT.

The chain employs TRBV7-8 and TRBJ1-1; D perhaps matches TRBD1 (5 bases). The V and J ends lost 4 bases and 4 bases respectively, with 16 bases between them. Germline assignment: CDR1 SGHVS and CDR2 FQNEAQ. This CDR3 is 15 amino acids long. The CDR3 spells CASSSDWTPGTEAFF. As DNA, the CDR3 is TGTGCCAGCAGCTCGGATTGGACACCGGGCACTGAAGCTTTCTTT. Supplemented by reference TRBV7-8 and TRBJ1-1, the full variable domain reads GAGVSQSPRYKVAKRGQDVALRCDPISGHVSLFWYQQALGQGPEFLTYFQNEAQLDKSGLPSDRFFAERPEGSVSTLKIQRTQQEDSAVYLCASSSDWTPGTEAFFGQGTRLTVV.

J is TRBJ2-5 and V is TRBV27; 13 bases match TRBD2. J lost 4 bases, V lost 7 bases, and 12 bases had no gene match. The germline V gene has CDR1 MNHEY and CDR2 SMNVEV (reference sequence). The CDR3 loop spans 17 amino acids. CDR3: CASTLPVTSGGAETQYF. Written as DNA, the CDR3 is TGTGCCAGCACCCTCCCGGTTACTAGCGGGGGGGCAGAGACCCAGTACTTC.

This sequence joins TRBV4-3 and TRBJ2-1; 13 nucleotides match TRBD2. This CDR3 has 19 residues. V dropped 4 bases and J dropped 6; count of bases not matched to a gene: 15. The germline V gene has CDR1 LGHNA and CDR2 YSLEER. CDR3 region: CASSPKGTLLAGGRNEQFF. The CDR3 DNA is TGCGCCAGCAGCCCAAAGGGGACCTTACTAGCGGGGGGGCGCAATGAGCAGTTCTTC.

The V gene is TRBV3-1 (or the pseudogene TRBV3-2), the J gene TRBJ1-2; D may be TRBD1 (5 bases). Trimming stripped 1 base from V and 4 bases from J, with 13 bases between. The CDR3 covers 15 residues. The germline V gene encodes CDR1 LGHDT and CDR2 YNNKEL (reference sequence). The CDR3 loop reads CASSQGWGVVYGYTF. The CDR3 DNA reads as TGTGCCAGCAGCCAAGGCTGGGGGGTTGTCTATGGCTACACCTTC.

This chain uses TRBV20-1 with TRBJ1-1; D gene unclear. The CDR3 loop spans 16 amino acids. CDR1 and CDR2 from the germline V gene are DFQATT and SNEGSKA (reference sequence). V shed 3 bases and J shed 4 bases, with 21 bases lying between them. The CDR3, as DNA: TGCAGTGCTAGTAGTCAGTCTAGGATTCGAACCACTGAAGCTTTCTTT. This codes for CSASSQSRIRTTEAFF.

Notes on this clone: This same CDR3 is encoded by further DNA sequences in the sample. The chain uses TRBV2 and TRBJ2-6; maybe TRBD1 (6 bases). Germline lookup yields CDR1 SNHLY and CDR2 FYNNEI. V gave up 8 bases and J gave up 4 bases, with 12 bases separating them. This CDR3 is built from 14 residues. The CDR3 sequence: CASGQGRGANVLTF. In DNA, the CDR3 is TGTGCCAGCGGTCAGGGGCGGGGGGCCAACGTCCTGACTTTC.

This rearrangement joins TRBV9 to TRBJ1-2; no firm D call. Trimming took 1 base from V and 5 from J, leaving 15 bases between them. There are 15 residues in the CDR3. Per germline, CDR1 SGDLS and CDR2 YYNGEE. The CDR3 DNA follows: TGTGCCAGCAGCGTATCTTCGGGGTCCCAATATGGCTACACCTTC. Its translation is CASSVSSGSQYGYTF. The whole variable domain, remainder taken from reference TRBV9 and TRBJ1-2, is DSGVTQTPKHLITATGQRVTLRCSPRSGDLSVYWYQQSLDQGLQFLIQYYNGEERAKGNILERFSAQQFPDLHSELNLSSLELGDSALYFCASSVSSGSQYGYTFGSGTRLTVV.

This chain joins TRBV5-1 and TRBJ1-1; 8 bases are a match to TRBD1. This CDR3 is 17 amino acids long. Germline V gene sequence: CDR1 SGHRS, CDR2 YFSETQ. V trimming: 4 bases; J trimming: 0 bases; junction bases outside the gene matches: 11. The CDR3 loop reads CASSQGRTGWMNTEAFF. The CDR3 nucleotides read TGCGCCAGCAGCCAGGGACGGACAGGGTGGATGAACACTGAAGCTTTCTTT.

The rearrangement links TRBV6-5 to TRBJ2-7; 7 bases fit TRBD2. CDR1 and CDR2 from the germline V gene are MNHEY and SVGAGI. With V trimmed by 6 bases and J by 3 bases, 11 bases remained unmatched. CDR3 length: 15 amino acids. The CDR3: CASSVAAGEYYEQYF. The CDR3 bases are TGTGCCAGCAGCGTCGCGGCGGGGGAGTACTACGAGCAGTACTTC.

The V and J genes are TRBV4-2 and TRBJ2-3; D might be TRBD1 (6 bases). CDR3 length equals 15 residues. The V gene's germline CDR1 is LGHNA and CDR2 YNFKEQ. V was cut by 0 bases and J by 7 bases, with 14 bases left in between. CDR3 loop: CASSQDEGELNTQYF. In nucleotides, the CDR3 is TGTGCCAGCAGCCAAGATGAGGGGGAGTTGAATACGCAGTATTTT.